A single sample is the source of the 21 T cell receptor beta chains below, sequenced in a study of cytomegalovirus exposure and HLA in healthy donors. With 60 Vbeta and 13 Jbeta primers, the PCR was carried out. Data came from immunoSEQ multiplex PCR; TCRdb stores just in-frame clones and leaves some out. This table holds about 180,000 clones, around 80% found once. Input material: PBMCs. These receptor sequences come from a man aged 18-30 years in good health and CMV-seronegative.

V and J are TRBV5-4 and TRBJ2-4, with 8 nucleotides matching TRBD1. The germline CDR1 and CDR2 sequences are SGHNT and YYREEE (reference sequence). V trimming: 0 bases; J trimming: 5 bases; junction bases outside the gene matches: 7. The CDR3 is 16 residues long. CDR3 nucleotide sequence: TGTGCCAGCAGCTTGGCCTCGACAGGGGTCCAAAACATTCAGTACTTC. This codes for CASSLASTGVQNIQYF.

V usage is TRBV27 and J usage is TRBJ1-5; 8 bases line up with TRBD1. This CDR3 contains 13 residues. After removal of 5 bases from V and 7 bases from J, the junction contained 4 bases not matched to a gene. Germline assignment: CDR1 MNHEY and CDR2 SMNVEV (reference sequence). CDR3 region: CASSANRGQPQHF. The CDR3, as DNA: TGTGCCAGCAGTGCCAACAGGGGGCAGCCCCAGCATTTT.

The rearrangement joins TRBV6-6 to TRBJ2-5, with D perhaps TRBD2 (5 bases). This CDR3 spans 16 amino acids. Deletions cut 5 bases from V and 1 base from J, with 17 bases between. Germline CDR1 reads MNHNY; CDR2 reads SVGAGI (reference sequence). The CDR3 DNA is TGTGCCAGCAGTCCCTCCCATGCGGGTTCCCAAGAGACCCAGTACTTC. This encodes CASSPSHAGSQETQYF.

V usage is TRBV9 and J usage is TRBJ2-3; 8 bases are shared with TRBD2. Germline V lookup: CDR1 SGDLS, CDR2 YYNGEE. This CDR3 comprises 16 residues. After removal of 4 bases from V and 2 bases from J, the junction contained 9 bases not matched to a gene. CDR3 amino acids: CASSRRGGPPTDTQYF. The CDR3, as DNA: TGTGCCAGCAGCCGGCGCGGGGGGCCGCCCACAGATACGCAGTATTTT.

This clone was recorded once. The genes are TRBV15 and TRBJ1-6; D gene uncertain. CDR1 is LNHNV, CDR2 YYDKDF, per germline (reference sequence). The CDR3 extends over 12 amino acids. Trimming removed 3 bases from V and 6 bases from J, with 3 bases in between. The CDR3 DNA reads as TGTGCCACCAGCAGTAGTAATTCACCCCTCCACTTT. This sequence encodes CATSSSNSPLHF.

CDR3 sequence: CASSFTDTDTQYF. CDR3 bases: TGTGCCAGCAGTTTTACTGACACAGATACGCAGTATTTT. V and J are TRBV6-5 and TRBJ2-3; D not certain. The CDR3 runs 13 residues. CDR1 is MNHEY and CDR2 is SVGAGI in the germline V gene. V was pared by 4 bases and J by 2 bases, with 7 bases between.

The chain uses TRBV4-3 and TRBJ2-5; 7 nucleotides agree with TRBD1. Looked up from germline, CDR1 is LGHNA and CDR2 is YSLEER. V gave up 2 bases and J gave up 4 bases; unmatched junction bases: 10. The CDR3 totals 16 residues. In DNA form, the CDR3 reads TGCGCCAGCAGCCAATTTACAGGGGTTAGCTCAGAGACCCAGTACTTC. Translated, it gives CASSQFTGVSSETQYF.

The CDR3 reads CASSPQGAKDTQYF. The DNA of the CDR3 is TGTGCCAGTAGTCCGCAGGGGGCGAAGGATACGCAGTATTTT. This chain joins TRBV19 and TRBJ2-3; 8 bases map to TRBD1. The germline V gene encodes CDR1 LNHDA and CDR2 SQIVND (reference sequence). With 5 bases clipped from V and 6 bases from J, the junction kept 7 bases outside the gene matches. This CDR3 spans 14 amino acids.

This sequence joins TRBV11-3 and TRBJ1-1, with D hard to call. V lost 1 base and J lost 8, with 14 bases in between. The length of the CDR3 is 14 residues. Germline V CDR1 and CDR2: SGHNT, YENEEA. The CDR3 region is CASSLVFDSLEAFF. The CDR3, as DNA: TGTGCCAGCAGCTTAGTCTTCGACTCGTTAGAAGCTTTCTTT.

The V call is TRBV28, the J call TRBJ1-1, with D tentatively TRBD1 (5 bases). V lost 2 bases and J 4 bases, leaving 11 bases between the germline ends. This CDR3 spans 14 amino acids. Germline CDR1 is MDHEN and CDR2 is SYDVKM. The DNA for the CDR3 is TGTGCCAGCAGTTTACCACAGGTTCCCACTGAAGCTTTCTTT. Amino acids: CASSLPQVPTEAFF.

The rearrangement uses TRBV6-1 and TRBJ1-5; the D is unclear. Between the trimmed V and J ends, which lost 5 bases and 4 bases, there was a span of 6 bases. The V gene's germline CDR1 is MNHNS and CDR2 SASEGT. The CDR3 has 12 amino acids. CDR3 region: CASSYLNQPQHF. The CDR3 DNA reads TGTGCCAGCAGTTATCTAAATCAGCCCCAGCATTTT.

The J gene is TRBJ2-1, the V gene TRBV30, with 12 nucleotides matching TRBD2. CDR1 and CDR2 from the germline V gene are GTSNPN and SVGIG (reference sequence). This CDR3 region has 17 residues. V lost 2 bases to trimming and J lost 9 bases; unmatched junction nucleotides: 14. The CDR3 DNA is TGTGCCTGGAGTCCTCTAAAACTAGCGGGAGGCAACAGTGAGCAGTTCTTC. Amino acid sequence: CAWSPLKLAGGNSEQFF.

This clone appeared a few times. This chain links TRBV4-2 with TRBJ2-7; 11 bases are shared with TRBD2. The CDR3 covers 16 residues. Germline V gene sequence: CDR1 LGHNA, CDR2 YNFKEQ. Trimming at V came to 3 bases and at J to 2 bases, leaving 6 bases not matched to a gene. In DNA, the CDR3 is TGTGCCAGCAGCCAGGTTTTAGCGGGAGGGACCTACGAGCAGTACTTC. It yields the protein CASSQVLAGGTYEQYF.

This clone has a handful of counts. The V call is TRBV29-1, the J call TRBJ1-1; D gene uncertain. The CDR3 consists of 11 residues. Germline CDR1 SQVTM, CDR2 ANQGSEA. V lost 6 bases and J lost 4, with 9 bases in between. The CDR3 region has the DNA TGCAGCGTCGTCGGACTCACTGAAGCTTTCTTT. This translates into CSVVGLTEAFF. Combining the CDR3 with reference TRBV29-1 and TRBJ1-1 gives the whole variable domain SAVISQKPSRDICQRGTSLTIQCQVDSQVTMMFWYRQQPGQSLTLIATANQGSEATYESGFVIDKFPISRPNLTFSTLTVSNMSPEDSSIYLCSVVGLTEAFFGQGTRLTVV.

The chain is built from TRBV9 and TRBJ2-5, with 8 positions matching TRBD1. Looked up from germline, CDR1 is SGDLS and CDR2 is YYNGEE. This CDR3 comprises 14 residues. Trimming took 3 bases from V and 5 from J; bases not matched to a gene: 6. The CDR3 sequence: CASSAGQGGETQYF. The CDR3 bases are TGTGCCAGCAGCGCCGGACAGGGCGGGGAGACCCAGTACTTC.

This clone has a handful of counts. V is TRBV6-4 and J is TRBJ2-3, with TRBD2 identical over 9 bases. V lost 3 bases and J lost 3; bases outside the gene matches: 4. Germline CDR1 is MRHNA and CDR2 is SNTAGT. This CDR3 has 15 amino acids. CDR3 sequence reads: CASSDAGGTTDTQYF. CDR3 DNA sequence: TGTGCCAGCAGTGATGCGGGGGGGACGACAGATACGCAGTATTTT.

This chain joins TRBV6-5 and TRBJ1-2; possible D gene TRBD1, 6 bases. Germline V CDR1 and CDR2: MNHEY, SVGAGI. This CDR3 region has 15 residues. Trimming stripped 5 bases from V and 2 bases from J, with 15 bases between. CDR3 bases: TGTGCCAGCAGTCCCGAGGCAGGGGCCAACTATGGCTACACCTTC. Its translation: CASSPEAGANYGYTF.

CDR3 sequence reads: CASSRTGISYEQYF. The CDR3 region has the DNA TGCGCCAGCAGCCGTACAGGGATCTCCTACGAGCAGTACTTC. The chain has TRBV4-1 and TRBJ2-7, with D maybe TRBD1 (6 bases). CDR1 and CDR2 from the germline V gene are MGHRA and YSYEKL. The CDR3 runs to 14 residues. The V and J ends lost 4 bases and 0 bases respectively, with 10 bases between them.

The J gene is TRBJ1-1, the V gene TRBV4-1, with 9 bases fitting TRBD1. This CDR3 spans 15 amino acids. The junction had 5 bases not matched to a gene; V was cut back by 1 base and J by 5 bases. Germline V gives CDR1 MGHRA, CDR2 YSYEKL. The CDR3 here is CASSQAGTGNTEAFF. As DNA, the CDR3 is TGCGCCAGCAGCCAAGCCGGGACAGGGAATACTGAAGCTTTCTTT.

The V and J genes are TRBV9 and TRBJ2-5, with TRBD2 as a possible D gene (6 bases). The CDR3 has 13 amino acids. Germline V gene lookup returns CDR1 SGDLS and CDR2 YYNGEE. V was trimmed by 2 bases and J by 5 bases, leaving 10 bases between them. The CDR3 nucleotides are TGTGCCAGCAGCGTGGAGGGCCCGGAGACCCAGTACTTC. Protein sequence: CASSVEGPETQYF.

This sequence joins TRBV18 and TRBJ1-2; TRBD1 might be the D (6 bases). Trimming stripped 3 bases from V and 3 bases from J, with 11 bases between. The CDR3 length is 14 residues. The germline V gene encodes CDR1 KGHSH and CDR2 LQKENI. The CDR3 DNA follows: TGTGCCAGCTCACCTGTCGGACAGCACTATGGCTACACCTTC. Protein sequence: CASSPVGQHYGYTF.